Following are 23 T cell receptor beta chains from one sample sequenced in a study of T-cell reconstitution after alpha-beta-depleted transplantation in children. It was with unique molecular identifiers that the TCRbeta library was prepared. TCRdb independently ran MiXCR on the PCR reads; one entry per CDR3 protein. There are 230,000 or so distinct CDR3 sequences in the sample; approximately 9.9% occur only once, and approximately 5.4% lies in the top ten. The sequencing used PBMCs from the stem cell graft donor, collected from the stem cell graft. The receptors derive from a human donor who donated a stem cell graft to a child with SCID.

This clonotype appeared many times. The chain uses TRBV10-3 and TRBJ1-2; TRBD1 matches at 10 bases. J gave up 4 bases and V 6 bases, and 5 bases lay outside the gene matches. This CDR3 has 14 residues. CDR1 and CDR2 (germline): ENHRY, SYGVKD. CDR3 protein: CAIRGTGDTYGYTF. The CDR3 region has the DNA TGTGCCATCAGGGGGACAGGGGATACCTATGGCTACACCTTC.

This clonotype was found many times. This rearrangement joins TRBV9 to TRBJ2-3; no definite D call. The CDR3 covers 14 residues. Per the germline V gene, CDR1 is SGDLS and CDR2 is YYNGEE. V dropped 2 bases and J dropped 10 bases, with 17 bases sitting between them. CDR3 bases: TGTGCCAGCAGCGTTGCAGGTCAATCTTCGGCGCAGTATTTT. It encodes CASSVAGQSSAQYF.

Comments on this clonotype: At one end the junction does not follow the germline gene, possibly because of a read error. The chain recombines TRBV20-1 with TRBJ2-1; possibly TRBD2 for D (6 bases). Germline CDR1 DFQATT, CDR2 SNEGSKA (reference sequence). This CDR3 contains 12 residues. The CDR3 loop reads CRARPTSSEQFF. The CDR3 coding sequence is TGCAGAGCTAGACCAACTAGCAGTGAGCAGTTCTTC.

This clonotype showed up just a few times. The chain is built from TRBV12-3 or TRBV12-4 and TRBJ1-2; 9 bases fit TRBD1. With V trimmed by 3 bases and J by 0 bases, 14 bases remained unmatched. The CDR3 is 19 amino acids. In DNA form, the CDR3 reads TGTGCCAGCAGTTTCCCCCTACAGGGGGCCGATCCCCCTAACTATGGCTACACCTTC. The encoded protein is CASSFPLQGADPPNYGYTF.

The chain is built from TRBV5-1 and TRBJ2-7, with D tentatively TRBD1 (5 bases). Germline loops: CDR1 SGHRS, CDR2 YFSETQ. The germline V and J ends were trimmed by 0 bases and 3 bases, with 7 bases remaining between them. The CDR3 contains 13 residues. CDR3 sequence reads: CASSLGQNYEQYF. CDR3 in DNA: TGCGCCAGCAGCTTGGGACAGAACTACGAGCAGTACTTC.

This clonotype was counted ten times or more. The CDR3 is CASSEGFLTLGETQYF. The CDR3 bases are TGTGCCAGCAGTGAGGGATTCCTGACCCTCGGAGAGACCCAGTACTTC. V and J are TRBV6-1 and TRBJ2-5, with D unresolved. Germline V lookup: CDR1 MNHNS, CDR2 SASEGT. With 3 bases removed from V and 4 bases from J, the gap between germline ends came to 18 bases. The CDR3 loop spans 16 amino acids.

The chain employs TRBV28 and TRBJ2-3, with a weak D call TRBD2 (5 bases). Trimming removed 1 base at V and 10 bases at J, with 9 bases between. CDR3 length equals 12 residues. CDR1 and CDR2 (germline): MDHEN, SYDVKM. CDR3 loop: CASSLSFGAQYF. In DNA form, the CDR3 reads TGTGCCAGCAGTTTATCATTCGGGGCGCAGTATTTT.

This clonotype was recorded at least ten times. The V and J genes are TRBV11-2 and TRBJ2-2; 7 nucleotides line up with TRBD2. The CDR3 runs to 16 residues. Germline loops: CDR1 SGHAT, CDR2 FQNNGV. Losses at the gene ends were 2 bases for V and 4 bases for J; bases not matched to a gene: 7. The CDR3 loop reads CASSLRGVIPTGELFF. CDR3 bases: TGTGCCAGCAGCTTACGGGGGGTCATACCCACCGGGGAGCTGTTTTTT.

This clonotype was seen many times. CDR3 DNA: TGCGCCAGCAGCCTAGGACAGGAGAGCAATCAGCCCCAGCATTTT. Its translation is CASSLGQESNQPQHF. The chain is built from TRBV5-1 and TRBJ1-5; 7 positions match TRBD1. The junction had 5 bases not matched to a gene; V was cut back by 4 bases and J by 1 base. CDR1 is SGHRS and CDR2 is YFSETQ in the germline V gene. This CDR3 is 15 amino acids long.

This clonotype was observed a few times. The chain carries TRBV20-1 and TRBJ2-5; D unclear. Germline lookup yields CDR1 DFQATT and CDR2 SNEGSKA (reference sequence). This CDR3 is built from 14 residues. V shed 4 bases and J shed 3 bases, with 15 bases lying between them. The CDR3 protein is CSATGAYPKETQYF. The CDR3 bases are TGCAGTGCTACGGGCGCCTACCCTAAAGAGACCCAGTACTTC.

Many counts were recorded for this clonotype. CDR3 bases: TGTGCCAGCAGTTTACATCAGGGGGGCTATGGCTACACCTTC. Translation gives CASSLHQGGYGYTF. The genes are TRBV28 and TRBJ1-2; TRBD1 aligns across 7 bases. This CDR3 has 14 amino acids. CDR1 is MDHEN and CDR2 is SYDVKM in the germline V gene. The V and J ends lost 2 bases and 4 bases, in that order; junction bases with no gene match: 4.

This clonotype came up many times. This chain connects TRBV29-1 to TRBJ1-3; TRBD1 might be the D (6 bases). Germline lookup yields CDR1 SQVTM and CDR2 ANQGSEA. The CDR3 contains 14 residues. V lost 6 bases, J lost 0 bases, and 12 bases lay in between. The CDR3 loop is CSVDGQRSGNTIYF. The CDR3 DNA is TGCAGCGTGGATGGACAGCGCTCTGGAAACACCATATATTTT. The variable domain in full, completed from reference TRBV29-1 and TRBJ1-3, reads SAVISQKPSRDICQRGTSLTIQCQVDSQVTMMFWYRQQPGQSLTLIATANQGSEATYESGFVIDKFPISRPNLTFSTLTVSNMSPEDSSIYLCSVDGQRSGNTIYFGEGSWLTVV.

The CDR3 is CASGMGLAVGELFF. The CDR3 DNA is TGTGCCAGCGGAATGGGACTAGCGGTCGGGGAGCTGTTTTTT. V usage is TRBV7-3 and J usage is TRBJ2-2; TRBD2 matches 11 bases. V was clipped by 8 bases and J by 7 bases; unmatched bases: 6. CDR1 SGHTA and CDR2 FQGTGA come from the germline V gene. CDR3 length equals 14 residues. Full variable domain (remainder filled in from reference TRBV7-3 and TRBJ2-2): GAGVSQTPSNKVTEKGKYVELRCDPISGHTALYWYRQSLGQGPEFLIYFQGTGAADDSGLPNDRFFAVRPEGSVSTLKIQRTERGDSAVYLCASGMGLAVGELFFGEGSRLTVL.

In this sample, this clonotype turned up many times. V usage is TRBV24-1 and J usage is TRBJ1-1, with 7 nucleotides matching TRBD1. The length of the CDR3 is 16 residues. With 5 bases clipped from V and 3 bases from J, the junction kept 11 bases outside the gene matches. The germline gives CDR1 KGHDR, CDR2 SFDVKD. The CDR3 nucleotides are TGTGCCACCAGTGGATCACGGCCAGGGGGTGACACTGAAGCTTTCTTT. The encoded protein is CATSGSRPGGDTEAFF.

This clonotype was seen many times. The rearrangement joins TRBV12-3 or TRBV12-4 to TRBJ2-1; D unclear. The V and J ends lost 7 bases and 4 bases respectively, with 17 bases between them. The length of the CDR3 is 15 residues. CDR3 loop: CASTTHNELYNEQFF. The CDR3 bases are TGTGCCAGCACTACCCACAATGAACTGTACAATGAGCAGTTCTTC.

V usage is TRBV7-2 and J usage is TRBJ1-5; no clear D gene. The CDR3 length is 15 residues. Between the trimmed V and J ends, which lost 5 bases and 0 bases, there was a span of 11 bases. From germline, CDR1 is SGHTA and CDR2 FQGNSA. The CDR3 bases are TGTGCCAGCAGCCCAGGCTTTAATAGCAATCAGCCCCAGCATTTT. Amino acids: CASSPGFNSNQPQHF.

Many counts were recorded for this clonotype. This chain uses TRBV21-1 with TRBJ2-5; TRBD1 reflects the table's D call only, with no check against the DNA. TRBV21-1 is deemed a pseudogene. CDR3 length equals 15 residues. The CDR3 protein is CASSKGPDRQETQYF. DNA for the CDR3: TGTGCCAGCAGCAAAGGACCCGACAGACAAGAGACCCAGTACTTC.

This clonotype was seen at least ten times. The V call is TRBV20-1, the J call TRBJ1-1, with D perhaps TRBD1 (5 bases). The CDR3 has 11 residues. V lost 6 bases, J lost 5 bases, and 10 bases lay in between. Germline assignment: CDR1 DFQATT and CDR2 SNEGSKA (reference sequence). For the CDR3, the DNA is TGCAGTGCCCAGGGAGGGACTGAAGCTTTCTTT. Translating it yields CSAQGGTEAFF.

In regard to this clonotype: This could be a read error, since a much larger clone is one nucleotide away. The J gene is TRBJ1-1, the V gene TRBV18; D gene uncertain. V shed 6 bases and J shed 6 bases, with 14 bases lying between them. Germline loops: CDR1 KGHSH, CDR2 LQKENI. This CDR3 has 13 amino acids. CDR3 sequence: CASSPESGAEAFF. The CDR3 DNA reads as TGTGCCAGCTCTCCCGAGTCCGGCGCTGAAGCTTTCTTT.

This clonotype appeared many times. The chain carries TRBV4-1 and TRBJ1-3, with unresolved D. V lost 1 base, J lost 2 bases, and 9 bases lay in between. Germline CDR1 is MGHRA and CDR2 is YSYEKL. This CDR3 is 15 amino acids long. The CDR3 reads CASSQVVGTGNTIYF. In nucleotides, the CDR3 is TGCGCCAGCAGCCAAGTAGTGGGAACTGGAAACACCATATATTTT.

This clonotype has a count of ten or more. The chain recombines TRBV4-2 with TRBJ2-5; D unresolved. The V gene lost 0 bases and the J gene lost 9 bases, with 5 bases spanning the gap. The CDR3 extends over 11 amino acids. Germline V gene sequence: CDR1 LGHNA, CDR2 YNFKEQ. The CDR3 loop reads CASSQDEAQYF. CDR3 coding DNA: TGTGCCAGCAGCCAAGATGAGGCCCAGTACTTC.

This clonotype was seen many times. The rearrangement links TRBV10-3 to TRBJ2-5, with D perhaps given as TRBD1 or TRBD2 (5 bases each). The CDR3 totals 14 residues. The ends were cut back, 3 bases at V and 1 base at J, with 9 bases in the middle. Germline assignment: CDR1 ENHRY and CDR2 SYGVKD. In nucleotides, the CDR3 is TGTGCCATCAGTGACGGTGGGGGCCAAGAGACCCAGTACTTC. Protein sequence: CAISDGGGQETQYF.

This clonotype was seen ten or more times. The rearrangement joins TRBV7-8 to TRBJ1-1; D gene uncertain. The CDR3 has 13 amino acids. Germline V gene lookup returns CDR1 SGHVS and CDR2 FQNEAQ. V lost 7 bases and J lost 4, with 13 bases in between. CDR3 loop: CASNLGFRTEAFF. In DNA, the CDR3 is TGTGCCAGCAATCTGGGATTCCGCACTGAAGCTTTCTTT. Full variable domain (missing parts from reference TRBV7-8 and TRBJ1-1): GAGVSQSPRYKVAKRGQDVALRCDPISGHVSLFWYQQALGQGPEFLTYFQNEAQLDKSGLPSDRFFAERPEGSVSTLKIQRTQQEDSAVYLCASNLGFRTEAFFGQGTRLTVV.